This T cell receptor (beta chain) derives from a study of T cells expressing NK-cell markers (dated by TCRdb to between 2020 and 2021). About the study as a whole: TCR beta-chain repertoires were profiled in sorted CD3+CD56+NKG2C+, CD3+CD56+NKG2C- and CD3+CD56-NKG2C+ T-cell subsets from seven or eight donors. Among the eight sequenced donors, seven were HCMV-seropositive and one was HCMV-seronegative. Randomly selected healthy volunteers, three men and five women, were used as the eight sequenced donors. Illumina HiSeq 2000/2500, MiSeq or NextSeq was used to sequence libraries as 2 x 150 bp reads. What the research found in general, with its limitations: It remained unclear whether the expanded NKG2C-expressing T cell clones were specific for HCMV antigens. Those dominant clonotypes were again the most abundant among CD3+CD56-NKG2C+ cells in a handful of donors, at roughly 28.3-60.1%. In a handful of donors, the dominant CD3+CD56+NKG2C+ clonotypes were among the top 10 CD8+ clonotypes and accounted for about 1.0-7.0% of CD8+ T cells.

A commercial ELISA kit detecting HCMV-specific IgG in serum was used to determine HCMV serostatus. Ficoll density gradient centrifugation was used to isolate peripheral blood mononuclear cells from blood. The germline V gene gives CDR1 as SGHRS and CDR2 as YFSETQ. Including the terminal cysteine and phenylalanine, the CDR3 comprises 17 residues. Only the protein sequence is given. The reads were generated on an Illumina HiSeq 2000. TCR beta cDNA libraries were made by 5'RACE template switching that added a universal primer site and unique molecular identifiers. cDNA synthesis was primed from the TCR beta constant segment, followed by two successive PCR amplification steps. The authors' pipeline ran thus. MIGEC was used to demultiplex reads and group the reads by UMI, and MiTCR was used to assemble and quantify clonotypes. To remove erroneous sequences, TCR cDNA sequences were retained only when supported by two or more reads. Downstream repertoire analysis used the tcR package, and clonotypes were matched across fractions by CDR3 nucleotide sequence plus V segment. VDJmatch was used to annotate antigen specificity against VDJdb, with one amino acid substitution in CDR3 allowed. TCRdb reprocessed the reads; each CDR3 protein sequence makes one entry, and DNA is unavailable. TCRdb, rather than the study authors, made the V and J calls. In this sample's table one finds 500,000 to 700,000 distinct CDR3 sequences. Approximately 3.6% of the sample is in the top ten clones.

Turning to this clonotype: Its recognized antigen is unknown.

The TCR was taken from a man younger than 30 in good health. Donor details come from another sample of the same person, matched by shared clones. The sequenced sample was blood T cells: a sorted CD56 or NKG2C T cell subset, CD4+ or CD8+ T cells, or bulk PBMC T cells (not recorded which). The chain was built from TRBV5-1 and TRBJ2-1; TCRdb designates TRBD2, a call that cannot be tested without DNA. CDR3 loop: CASSLETSGRSYNEQFF.